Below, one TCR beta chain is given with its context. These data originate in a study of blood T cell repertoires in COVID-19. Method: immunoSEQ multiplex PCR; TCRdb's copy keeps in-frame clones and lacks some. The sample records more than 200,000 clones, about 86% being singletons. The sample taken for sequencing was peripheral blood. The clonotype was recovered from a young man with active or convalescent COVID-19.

CDR3 sequence (DNA): TGTGCCAGTAGTACCCTAGCGGGAAGCACAGATACGCAGTATTTT. Translated, it gives CASSTLAGSTDTQYF. This sequence joins TRBV19 and TRBJ2-3; 9 nucleotides match TRBD2. With V trimmed by 4 bases and J by 0 bases, 2 bases remained unmatched. This CDR3 has 15 residues. CDR1 is LNHDA, CDR2 SQIVND, per germline (reference sequence).